A selection of T cell receptor beta chains follows, all from one sample in a study of liver allograft versus peripheral blood T cells. TCRdb called the reads again in MiXCR, with one record for every CDR3 protein. The sample holds over 7,000 distinct CDR3 sequences; roughly 17% are singletons and the top ten take 4.6%. Receptors originate from a human patient who had a liver transplant. Some T cells may have come from the graft donor. Both conserved end residues are part of each CDR3. Each record gives: clone size, J gene, D gene, V gene, CDR3 length, CDR3 DNA, CDR3 protein. The D gene is left open where the match is weak. Only part of the rows carry a size: once, few, many, or a class if the clone is expanded.

clone_size: few
j_call: TRBJ1-1
d_call: -
v_call: TRBV5-6
cdr3_length: 13
cdr3_nt: TGTGCCAGCAGCTTAAATACTAGGACTGAAGCTTTCTTT
cdr3_aa: CASSLNTRTEAFF

clone_size: -
j_call: TRBJ2-7
d_call: -
v_call: TRBV14
cdr3_length: 19
cdr3_nt: TGTGCCAGCAGCCGCAAGTTTCGAAGTCAGGGGGGCGCGTCCTACGAGCAGTACTTC
cdr3_aa: CASSRKFRSQGGASYEQYF

clone_size: medium-sized
j_call: TRBJ2-1
d_call: -
v_call: TRBV5-5
cdr3_length: 14
cdr3_nt: TGTGCCAGCACCGGAGGGGGTACCCACAATGAGCAGTTCTTC
cdr3_aa: CASTGGGTHNEQFF

clone_size: medium-sized
j_call: TRBJ2-7
d_call: TRBD2
v_call: TRBV28
cdr3_length: 15
cdr3_nt: TGTGCCAGCAGTTTCGAGACTAGCCGGTCCTACGAGCAGTACTTC
cdr3_aa: CASSFETSRSYEQYF

clone_size: medium-sized
j_call: TRBJ1-2
d_call: -
v_call: TRBV18
cdr3_length: 11
cdr3_nt: TGTGCCAGCTCACCCCACTTTGGCTACACCTTC
cdr3_aa: CASSPHFGYTF

clone_size: medium-sized
j_call: TRBJ1-6
d_call: -
v_call: TRBV28
cdr3_length: 17
cdr3_nt: TGTGCCAGCAGTTTAGGGTCAGGGGAAACCCAGGATTCACCCCTCCACTTT
cdr3_aa: CASSLGSGETQDSPLHF

clone_size: many
j_call: TRBJ2-5
d_call: -
v_call: TRBV7-9
cdr3_length: 12
cdr3_nt: TGTGCCAGCAGCTTAGTGGTAGAGACCCAGTACTTC
cdr3_aa: CASSLVVETQYF

clone_size: medium-sized
j_call: TRBJ1-5
d_call: -
v_call: TRBV10-3
cdr3_length: 15
cdr3_nt: TGTGCCATCAGTGAGACCAGGGGTAGCAATCAGCCCCAGCATTTT
cdr3_aa: CAISETRGSNQPQHF

clone_size: medium-sized
j_call: TRBJ2-2
d_call: TRBD1
v_call: TRBV18
cdr3_length: 19
cdr3_nt: TGTGCCAGCTCACTCACCGGGACAGGGGCCGTTTGGGGCACCGGGGAGCTGTTTTTT
cdr3_aa: CASSLTGTGAVWGTGELFF

clone_size: -
j_call: TRBJ2-3
d_call: -
v_call: TRBV11-3
cdr3_length: 16
cdr3_nt: TGTGCCAGCAGCTTAGGCGGGACGGGAGGCACAGATACGCAGTATTTT
cdr3_aa: CASSLGGTGGTDTQYF

clone_size: -
j_call: TRBJ1-3
d_call: -
v_call: TRBV2
cdr3_length: 14
cdr3_nt: TGTGCCAGCAGTGAAGGTCACGCTGGAAACACCATATATTTT
cdr3_aa: CASSEGHAGNTIYF

clone_size: many
j_call: TRBJ1-6
d_call: TRBD1
v_call: TRBV30
cdr3_length: 14
cdr3_nt: TGTGCCTGGACAACAGGGGGGGAAAATTCACCCCTCCACTTT
cdr3_aa: CAWTTGGENSPLHF

clone_size: medium-sized
j_call: TRBJ1-5
d_call: -
v_call: TRBV6-2/TRBV6-3
cdr3_length: 15
cdr3_nt: TGTGCCAGCAGGACATCCGTTCGTAGCAATCAGCCCCAGCATTTT
cdr3_aa: CASRTSVRSNQPQHF

clone_size: few
j_call: TRBJ1-1
d_call: TRBD1
v_call: TRBV18
cdr3_length: 17
cdr3_nt: TGTGCCAGCTCACCAATGTTTTCCGGGACAGGGAGCACTGAAGCTTTCTTT
cdr3_aa: CASSPMFSGTGSTEAFF

clone_size: many
j_call: TRBJ1-2
d_call: -
v_call: TRBV7-9
cdr3_length: 14
cdr3_nt: TGTGCCAGCAGCTTAGACGGGGCCTTATATGGCTACACCTTC
cdr3_aa: CASSLDGALYGYTF

clone_size: medium-sized
j_call: TRBJ1-6
d_call: TRBD1
v_call: TRBV27
cdr3_length: 17
cdr3_nt: TGTGCCAGCAGTTTATTACAGGGACAGGGGAATAATTCACCCCTCCACTTT
cdr3_aa: CASSLLQGQGNNSPLHF

clone_size: few
j_call: TRBJ2-3
d_call: -
v_call: TRBV30
cdr3_length: 14
cdr3_nt: TGTGCCTGGGAAAGCGTTCCAAAGACAGATACGCAGTATTTT
cdr3_aa: CAWESVPKTDTQYF

clone_size: few
j_call: TRBJ1-3
d_call: -
v_call: TRBV3-1
cdr3_length: 15
cdr3_nt: TGTGCCAGCAGCCAGAGCATAAACTCTGGAAACACCATATATTTT
cdr3_aa: CASSQSINSGNTIYF

clone_size: medium-sized
j_call: TRBJ2-1
d_call: TRBD2
v_call: TRBV18
cdr3_length: 19
cdr3_nt: TGTGCCAGCGCGACAGCCGGGACTAGCGGGGCCAGAGCCTACAATGAGCAGTTCTTC
cdr3_aa: CASATAGTSGARAYNEQFF

clone_size: medium-sized
j_call: TRBJ1-2
d_call: -
v_call: TRBV24-1
cdr3_length: 13
cdr3_nt: TGTGCCACCAGTGAGGGGACTTCTTATGGCTACACCTTC
cdr3_aa: CATSEGTSYGYTF

clone_size: many
j_call: TRBJ1-5
d_call: -
v_call: TRBV15
cdr3_length: 15
cdr3_nt: TGTGCCACCAGCAGAGGTGGAGGGGGCAATCAGCCCCAGCATTTT
cdr3_aa: CATSRGGGGNQPQHF

clone_size: -
j_call: TRBJ2-2
d_call: -
v_call: TRBV11-2
cdr3_length: 14
cdr3_nt: TGTGCCAGCAGCTCAAGGACGAACACCGGGGAGCTGTTTTTT
cdr3_aa: CASSSRTNTGELFF

clone_size: medium-sized
j_call: TRBJ1-4
d_call: TRBD1
v_call: TRBV30
cdr3_length: 16
cdr3_nt: TGTGCCTATCAGTCTTTAATCGACAGGGGCCCGCAAAAACTGTTTTTT
cdr3_aa: CAYQSLIDRGPQKLFF

clone_size: -
j_call: TRBJ2-3
d_call: TRBD1
v_call: TRBV5-1
cdr3_length: 15
cdr3_nt: TGCGCCAGCAGCCCGCAGGGGGCAAACACAGATACGCAGTATTTT
cdr3_aa: CASSPQGANTDTQYF

clone_size: many
j_call: TRBJ2-7
d_call: -
v_call: TRBV20-1
cdr3_length: 13
cdr3_nt: TGCAGTGCTGCTCAGGCTGGAACCTACGAGCAGTACTTC
cdr3_aa: CSAAQAGTYEQYF

clone_size: few
j_call: TRBJ2-2
d_call: -
v_call: TRBV5-1
cdr3_length: 15
cdr3_nt: TGCGCCAGCAGCGCCCGGACAGGGAGGGTCGGGGAGCTGTTTTTT
cdr3_aa: CASSARTGRVGELFF

clone_size: few
j_call: TRBJ1-1
d_call: -
v_call: TRBV28
cdr3_length: 13
cdr3_nt: TGTGCAATCCACAGGGCTGGAAACACTGAAGCTTTCTTT
cdr3_aa: CAIHRAGNTEAFF

clone_size: many
j_call: TRBJ1-1
d_call: TRBD1
v_call: TRBV18
cdr3_length: 16
cdr3_nt: TGTGCCAGCTCACTTGCGACAGGGGGCAGGGACACTGAAGCTTTCTTT
cdr3_aa: CASSLATGGRDTEAFF

clone_size: few
j_call: TRBJ2-3
d_call: -
v_call: TRBV20-1
cdr3_length: 14
cdr3_nt: TGCAGTGCTCCAGATTTCCCTCAAAAGGTTACGCAGTATTTT
cdr3_aa: CSAPDFPQKVTQYF

clone_size: -
j_call: TRBJ1-1
d_call: -
v_call: TRBV20-1
cdr3_length: 19
cdr3_nt: TGCAGTGCTAGTCTATTCTCCCTAGACACGACGTACGGTCTCGCTGAAGCTTTCTTT
cdr3_aa: CSASLFSLDTTYGLAEAFF

clone_size: medium-sized
j_call: TRBJ1-2
d_call: -
v_call: TRBV7-9
cdr3_length: 14
cdr3_nt: TGTGCCAGCAGCTGGATCATGGCCCCTAGGGGCTACACCTTC
cdr3_aa: CASSWIMAPRGYTF

clone_size: -
j_call: TRBJ1-2
d_call: TRBD1
v_call: TRBV29-1
cdr3_length: 11
cdr3_nt: TGCAGCGTTGGGGGACAGAATGGCTACACCTTC
cdr3_aa: CSVGGQNGYTF